One and the same sample provided the 9 T cell receptor beta chains below, sequenced in a study of T-cell reconstitution after alpha-beta-depleted transplantation in children. During its preparation, the TCRbeta library received unique molecular identifiers. TCRdb processed the PCR reads anew with MiXCR; each CDR3 protein has one entry. The sample includes about 610,000 distinct CDR3 sequences, roughly a tenth of them seen just once. Sequenced here: PBMCs from the stem cell graft donor, sampled from the stem cell graft. These receptors were collected from a human donor who donated a stem cell graft to a child with acute myeloid leukemia.

This clonotype was counted a few times. The genes are TRBV27 and TRBJ2-7, with D tentatively TRBD1 (5 bases). Trimming stripped 7 bases from V and 1 base from J, with 11 bases between. The CDR3 has 13 residues. Germline V CDR1 and CDR2: MNHEY, SMNVEV (reference sequence). CDR3 DNA sequence: TGTGCCAGCAAAAGGGGCTCTTCCTACGAGCAGTACTTC. This sequence encodes CASKRGSSYEQYF.

This chain uses TRBV5-1 with TRBJ2-1; 16 nucleotides align to TRBD2. Germline-derived CDR1 and CDR2 are SGHRS and YFSETQ. V was pared by 4 bases and J by 4 bases, with 11 bases of the junction left unmatched. There are 19 residues in the CDR3. The CDR3 DNA reads as TGCGCCAGCAGCCCGGTCCCGGGACTAGCGGGAGGGCCATACAATGAGCAGTTCTTC. Encoded protein: CASSPVPGLAGGPYNEQFF. Full variable domain (remainder filled in from reference TRBV5-1 and TRBJ2-1): KAGVTQTPRYLIKTRGQQVTLSCSPISGHRSVSWYQQTPGQGLQFLFEYFSETQRNKGNFPGRFSGRQFSNSRSEMNVSTLELGDSALYLCASSPVPGLAGGPYNEQFFGPGTRLTVL.

The table lists this clonotype with a few counts. The V call is TRBV9, the J call TRBJ2-1, with a tentative D call TRBD1 (5 bases). The CDR3 consists of 17 residues. The germline V and J ends were trimmed by 0 bases and 7 bases, with 20 bases remaining between them. In germline, CDR1 is SGDLS, CDR2 YYNGEE. The CDR3 loop reads CASSVDLGTGILNEQFF. CDR3 nucleotides: TGTGCCAGCAGCGTAGATCTGGGAACAGGTATTCTTAATGAGCAGTTCTTC.

This clonotype was recorded a few times. CDR3 DNA sequence: TGTGCCAGCAGTCCGGGGGACAGCGGAACCTACGAGCAGTACTTC. It specifies CASSPGDSGTYEQYF. V gene TRBV12-3 or TRBV12-4 combines with J gene TRBJ2-7; D may be TRBD1 (7 bases). V was pared by 5 bases and J by 2 bases, with 16 bases between. The CDR3 has 15 residues.

This clonotype appeared a few times. This chain connects TRBV4-3 to TRBJ1-2; possible D gene TRBD1, 6 bases. V lost 2 bases, J lost 6 bases, and 16 bases lay in between. This CDR3 region has 15 residues. Germline CDR1 is LGHNA and CDR2 is YSLEER. CDR3 sequence (DNA): TGCGCCAGCAGCCAAATGGGGGCACAGGGAAATGGCTACACCTTC. Translation gives CASSQMGAQGNGYTF.

The rearrangement uses TRBV20-1 and TRBJ2-1; the match to TRBD2 covers 7 bases. The germline V gene encodes CDR1 DFQATT and CDR2 SNEGSKA (reference sequence). The CDR3 is 14 residues long. V lost 4 bases and J lost 8; bases outside the gene matches: 11. The CDR3 reads CSATPWTSTDEQFF. In DNA form, the CDR3 reads TGCAGTGCTACCCCGTGGACTAGTACCGATGAGCAGTTCTTC.

The table lists this clonotype with a few counts. The J gene is TRBJ2-7, the V gene TRBV28; TRBD2 aligns across 7 bases. V lost 2 bases and J lost 4; bases outside the gene matches: 2. Germline V CDR1 and CDR2: MDHEN, SYDVKM. The CDR3 runs 13 residues. Here the CDR3 reads CASSLGREYEQYF. CDR3 sequence (DNA): TGTGCCAGCAGTTTAGGGCGGGAGTACGAGCAGTACTTC.

The rearrangement uses TRBV19 and TRBJ2-2; D might be TRBD1 (5 bases). V was trimmed by 6 bases and J by 1 base, leaving 9 bases between them. Germline-derived CDR1 and CDR2 are LNHDA and SQIVND (reference sequence). The CDR3 loop spans 14 amino acids. CDR3 nucleotide sequence: TGTGCCAGTAGAACTACAGGGAACACCGGGGAGCTGTTTTTT. Amino acid sequence: CASRTTGNTGELFF.

V usage is TRBV5-1 and J usage is TRBJ2-3; 7 bases map to TRBD2. With 6 bases clipped from V and 2 bases from J, the junction kept 6 bases outside the gene matches. The CDR3 is 14 amino acids. Germline loops: CDR1 SGHRS, CDR2 YFSETQ. CDR3 in DNA: TGCGCCAGCAAAGCGGGACTCTACACAGATACGCAGTATTTT. Its protein is CASKAGLYTDTQYF. Together with reference TRBV5-1 and TRBJ2-3, the CDR3 gives the full variable domain: KAGVTQTPRYLIKTRGQQVTLSCSPISGHRSVSWYQQTPGQGLQFLFEYFSETQRNKGNFPGRFSGRQFSNSRSEMNVSTLELGDSALYLCASKAGLYTDTQYFGPGTRLTVL.